The TCR beta chain described here comes from a study of shared clonotypes between healthy human individuals. Study-level findings and limits: Genetic and exposure-history diversity was limited by the small donor number.

Original processing notes: Junction-only sequences without quality scores were provided by ImmunoSEQ, so filtering was different. Produced via immunoSEQ multiplex PCR; TCRdb's table is partial and in-frame only. The V and J calls and clone size come from that table; D and trimming were worked out from the DNA. This table holds about 2.1 million clones, roughly 95% found once. This clone was observed once. Its antigen remains unknown. Naive CD8 isolation took CD45RO-negative cells positively selected for CCR7 and excluded terminally differentiated effector memory CD45RA+ cells. Donors were healthy HIV-negative adults without recently reported acute infections or vaccinations. The sequence came from a man between 18 and 29 years old in good health. Some clones in this sample may be carry-over from other donors' samples. Sequencing was carried out using naive CD8+ T cells from PBMCs.

The CDR3 DNA reads TGTGCCAGTAGTATGGGGGCTAGCGGGAGCACCGGGGAGCTGTTTTTT. It encodes CASSMGASGSTGELFF. The chain recombines TRBV19 with TRBJ2-2, with 10 nucleotides matching TRBD2. Trimming removed 3 bases from V and 4 bases from J; junction bases left unmatched: 5. The CDR3 sequence is 16 residues long. The germline V gene encodes CDR1 LNHDA and CDR2 SQIVND (reference sequence).